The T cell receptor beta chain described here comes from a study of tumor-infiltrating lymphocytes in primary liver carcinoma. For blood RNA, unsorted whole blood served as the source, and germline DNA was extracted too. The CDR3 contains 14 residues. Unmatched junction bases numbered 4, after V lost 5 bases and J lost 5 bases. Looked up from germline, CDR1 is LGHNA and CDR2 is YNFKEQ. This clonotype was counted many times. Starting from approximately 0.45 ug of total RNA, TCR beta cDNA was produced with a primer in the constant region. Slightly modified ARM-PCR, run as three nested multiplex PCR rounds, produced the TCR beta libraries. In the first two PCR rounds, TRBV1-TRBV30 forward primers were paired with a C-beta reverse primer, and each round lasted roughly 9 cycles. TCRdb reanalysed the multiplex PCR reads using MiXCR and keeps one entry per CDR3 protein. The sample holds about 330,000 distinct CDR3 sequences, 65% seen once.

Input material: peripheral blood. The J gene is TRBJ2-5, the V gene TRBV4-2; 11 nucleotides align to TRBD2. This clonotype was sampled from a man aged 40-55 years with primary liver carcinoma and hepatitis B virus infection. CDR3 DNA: TGTGCCAGCAGCGTGGGACTAGCGGTCGAGACCCAGTACTTC. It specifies CASSVGLAVETQYF.